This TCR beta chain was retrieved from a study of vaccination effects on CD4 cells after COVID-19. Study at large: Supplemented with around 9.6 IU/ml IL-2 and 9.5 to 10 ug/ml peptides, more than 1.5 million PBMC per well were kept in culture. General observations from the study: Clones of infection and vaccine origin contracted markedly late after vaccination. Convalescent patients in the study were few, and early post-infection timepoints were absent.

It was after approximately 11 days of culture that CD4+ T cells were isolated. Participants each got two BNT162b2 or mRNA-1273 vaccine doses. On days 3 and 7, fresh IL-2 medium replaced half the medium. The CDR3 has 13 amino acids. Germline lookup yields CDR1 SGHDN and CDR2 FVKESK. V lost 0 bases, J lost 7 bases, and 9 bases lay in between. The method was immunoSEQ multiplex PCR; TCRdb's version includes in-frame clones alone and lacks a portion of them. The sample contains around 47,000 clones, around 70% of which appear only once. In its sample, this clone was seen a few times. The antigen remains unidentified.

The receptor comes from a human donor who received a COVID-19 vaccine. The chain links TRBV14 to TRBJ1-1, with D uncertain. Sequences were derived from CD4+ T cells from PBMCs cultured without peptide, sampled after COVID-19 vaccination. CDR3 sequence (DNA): TGTGCCAGCAGCCAAGATCGTAAGGGTGAAGCTTTCTTT. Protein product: CASSQDRKGEAFF.